Reported below is one T cell receptor (beta chain). This sample was included in a study of blood T cell repertoires in COVID-19. Background on the study: The analysed material was cDNA or gDNA that came from T cells, B-cell-depleted T cells, or PBMCs.

Measured with immunoSEQ multiplex PCR; TCRdb has only the in-frame clones, and not every one. Among over 110,000 clones listed, 84% were seen once. Trimming removed 3 bases from V and 5 bases from J; junction bases left unmatched: 5. The CDR3 is made up of 15 amino acids. Germline CDR1 reads DFQATT; CDR2 reads SNEGSKA (reference sequence). This clonotype was sampled from a man in his 60s with active or convalescent COVID-19. Sample: peripheral blood. The V and J genes are TRBV20-1 and TRBJ2-3; TRBD2 agrees at 13 bases. DNA of the CDR3: TGCAGTGCTAGTCGACTAGCGGGAGGCAGAGATACGCAGTATTTT. Protein product: CSASRLAGGRDTQYF.